These 28 T cell receptor beta chains were all obtained from the same sample, sequenced in a study of blood T cell repertoires in COVID-19 (TCRdb year 2020). Libraries were constructed by the immunoSEQ multiplex PCR assay. TCRdb carries this immuneACCESS record with in-frame sequences only. Its versions omit some clonotypes, under half of them owing to an unresolved V gene in the studies checked, with the rest unexplained. This sample has about 120,000 clones in its table, and about nine tenths of those were observed once. Approximately 3.7% of the sample belongs to the ten largest clones. The sequencing input was peripheral blood. These receptors were obtained from a man aged 50-59 years with active COVID-19.

This chain uses TRBV6-1 with TRBJ2-7, with D hard to call. The germline V gene encodes CDR1 MNHNS and CDR2 SASEGT. V lost 1 base to trimming and J lost 4 bases, with 11 bases between them. This CDR3 is 14 amino acids long. The CDR3 DNA sequence: TGTGCCAGCAGTGAAGAGAGCTCAGGATACGAGCAGTACGTC. It codes for CASSEESSGYEQYV.

This clone occurred a few times. The rearrangement uses TRBV7-9 and TRBJ1-2; no definite D call. Germline values: CDR1 SEHNR, CDR2 FQNEAQ (reference sequence). Trimming removed 3 bases at V and 6 bases at J, with 8 bases between. The CDR3 spans 12 residues. CDR3 in amino acids: CASSFEGDGYTF. The CDR3 region has the DNA TGTGCCAGCAGCTTCGAGGGCGATGGCTACACCTTC.

The chain has TRBV6-5 and TRBJ2-7; 7 positions match TRBD1. CDR1 is MNHEY, CDR2 SVGAGI, per germline. V lost 7 bases to trimming and J lost 5 bases; unmatched junction nucleotides: 8. The CDR3 is 13 amino acids. The CDR3: CASTWTGGDEQYF. CDR3 coding DNA: TGTGCCAGCACCTGGACAGGTGGGGACGAGCAGTACTTC.

This chain joins TRBV5-1 and TRBJ1-1, with D possibly matching TRBD1 (5 bases). The germline gives CDR1 SGHRS, CDR2 YFSETQ. Trimming shortened V by 4 bases and J by 1 base, and 11 bases separated the two germline ends. This CDR3 spans 14 amino acids. The CDR3: CASSRGTANTEAFF. The CDR3 DNA is TGCGCCAGCAGCCGCGGGACCGCGAACACTGAAGCTTTCTTT.

This sequence joins TRBV7-9 and TRBJ1-1; D call uncertain. The CDR3 extends over 13 amino acids. CDR1 and CDR2 from the germline V gene are SEHNR and FQNEAQ (reference sequence). Trimming removed 7 bases at V and 4 bases at J, with 13 bases between. In DNA, the CDR3 is TGTGCCAGCACCCCGGGTGGGAGCACTGAAGCTTTCTTT. Residues: CASTPGGSTEAFF.

The chain recombines TRBV30 with TRBJ2-3, with 9 bases identical to TRBD1. Looked up from germline, CDR1 is GTSNPN and CDR2 is SVGIG (reference sequence). The CDR3 covers 15 residues. V dropped 2 bases and J dropped 5; count of bases not matched to a gene: 8. This CDR3 is CAWSSGQGQRDTQYF. The CDR3, as DNA: TGTGCCTGGAGTAGCGGACAGGGGCAACGAGATACGCAGTATTTT.

This chain connects TRBV5-1 to TRBJ2-3, with 9 bases identical to TRBD1. The CDR3 runs 15 residues. Germline CDR1 SGHRS, CDR2 YFSETQ. Trimming at V came to 4 bases and at J to 5 bases, leaving 8 bases not matched to a gene. CDR3: CASSRMTGGIDTQYF. In DNA, the CDR3 is TGCGCCAGCAGCAGAATGACAGGGGGAATAGATACGCAGTATTTT.

The chain uses TRBV12-5 and TRBJ2-1; 8 bases are shared with TRBD1. There are 17 residues in the CDR3. Germline V gives CDR1 LGHNT, CDR2 FRNRAP. V lost 3 bases, J lost 0 bases, and 7 bases stayed unmatched. The CDR3 region has the DNA TGTGCTAGTGGTTTCCCTAAGACAGGGGTCTCCTACAATGAGCAGTTCTTC. Its protein product is CASGFPKTGVSYNEQFF. Complete variable domain (other parts from reference TRBV12-5 and TRBJ2-1): DARVTQTPRHKVTEMGQEVTMRCQPILGHNTVFWYRQTMMQGLELLAYFRNRAPLDDSGMPKDRFSAEMPDATLATLKIQPSEPRDSAVYFCASGFPKTGVSYNEQFFGPGTRLTVL.

V gene TRBV7-9 combines with J gene TRBJ2-1; 14 bases agree with TRBD2. CDR1 SEHNR and CDR2 FQNEAQ come from the germline V gene (reference sequence). The V and J ends lost 6 bases and 5 bases, in that order; junction bases with no gene match: 6. The CDR3 is 16 residues long. This CDR3 is CASSFGLAGGHNEQFF. In nucleotides, the CDR3 is TGTGCCAGCAGTTTCGGACTAGCGGGGGGCCACAATGAGCAGTTCTTC.

The chain is built from TRBV2 and TRBJ2-5; the D gene is possibly TRBD1 (6 bases). CDR3 length: 13 residues. V was trimmed by 5 bases and J by 2 bases, leaving 9 bases between them. Germline lookup yields CDR1 SNHLY and CDR2 FYNNEI. CDR3 DNA sequence: TGTGCCAGCAGTTACAGGGATCAAGAGACCCAGTACTTC. It codes for CASSYRDQETQYF.

The rearrangement joins TRBV5-1 to TRBJ2-3, with TRBD2 identical over 9 bases. J was trimmed by 3 bases and V by 0 bases; bases with no gene match: 8. Germline CDR1 and CDR2: SGHRS and YFSETQ. The CDR3 is 17 residues long. The CDR3 nucleotides read TGCGCCAGCAGCTTGGCTTCTGGCGGGGGGGGTACAGATACGCAGTATTTT. This translates into CASSLASGGGGTDTQYF.

This clone was seen just once. The chain carries TRBV6-5 and TRBJ2-5, with 14 bases lining up with TRBD2. This CDR3 spans 13 amino acids. In germline, CDR1 is MNHEY, CDR2 SVGAGI. The V gene end was trimmed by 11 bases and the J gene end by 5 bases; junction bases not matched to a gene: 4. This chain's CDR3 is CAGRLAGGETQYF. The CDR3 DNA reads TGTGCCGGTCGACTAGCGGGAGGGGAGACCCAGTACTTC.

V and J are TRBV11-2 and TRBJ1-2, with TRBD1 matching 7 bases. From germline, CDR1 is SGHAT and CDR2 FQNNGV. There are 12 residues in the CDR3. Trimming at V came to 5 bases and at J to 8 bases, leaving 5 bases not matched to a gene. In nucleotides, the CDR3 is TGTGCCAGCAGCAGACAGGGAGAGGGCTACACCTTC. Translation gives CASSRQGEGYTF.

V gene TRBV19 combines with J gene TRBJ1-2; 10 bases align to TRBD1. Germline-derived CDR1 and CDR2 are LNHDA and SQIVND (reference sequence). V lost 3 bases and J lost 7; bases outside the gene matches: 5. This CDR3 is 14 amino acids long. The CDR3 spells CASSIGTGEVGYTF. The DNA of the CDR3 is TGTGCCAGTAGTATTGGGACAGGGGAAGTTGGCTACACCTTC.

The V call is TRBV5-1, the J call TRBJ2-1; D is unresolved. Trimming took off 4 bases at V and 0 bases at J, with 11 bases between the two ends. This CDR3 spans 15 amino acids. Germline CDR1 is SGHRS and CDR2 is YFSETQ. CDR3 in DNA: TGCGCCAGCAGCCGGCTGGCTAGCTCCTACAATGAGCAGTTCTTC. Amino acid sequence: CASSRLASSYNEQFF.

This clone appeared once. The chain joins TRBV7-8 to TRBJ2-7, with 10 bases matching TRBD2. CDR1 SGHVS and CDR2 FQNEAQ come from the germline V gene. The junction had 5 bases not matched to a gene; V was cut back by 4 bases and J by 2 bases. The CDR3 is 15 residues long. CDR3 region: CASSSPGTSAYEQYV. In DNA, the CDR3 is TGTGCCAGCAGCTCGCCCGGGACTAGCGCCTACGAGCAGTACGTC.

The V gene is TRBV6-5, the J gene TRBJ2-5; 9 bases line up with TRBD2. J lost 5 bases, V lost 0 bases, and 7 bases had no gene match. The V gene's germline CDR1 is MNHEY and CDR2 SVGAGI. The CDR3 sequence is 16 residues long. CDR3 region: CASSYSTRGGVETQYF. CDR3 DNA sequence: TGTGCCAGCAGTTACTCGACGCGGGGGGGCGTGGAGACCCAGTACTTC.

CDR3 region: CASSPEQLSAGSSYEQYV. The CDR3 DNA follows: TGTGCCAGCTCACCAGAACAGTTATCAGCGGGTTCCTCCTACGAGCAGTACGTC. V and J are TRBV18 and TRBJ2-7; D is perhaps TRBD2 (6 bases). V lost 2 bases to trimming and J lost 0 bases, with 20 bases between them. Germline V gives CDR1 KGHSH, CDR2 LQKENI. This CDR3 has 18 amino acids.

The chain links TRBV3-1 (or the pseudogene TRBV3-2) to TRBJ1-6, with a tentative D call TRBD1 (6 bases). Germline V gene data show CDR1 as LGHDT and CDR2 as YNNKEL (reference sequence). V lost 4 bases and J lost 8, with 12 bases in between. The CDR3 runs to 14 residues. DNA for the CDR3: TGTGCCAGCAGCCGAGGGACACCTCATTCACCCCTCCACTTT. The encoded protein is CASSRGTPHSPLHF.

The chain uses TRBV14 and TRBJ1-5; the match to TRBD1 covers 9 bases. The ends lost 3 bases at V and 7 bases at J; junction bases unmatched: 10. Germline V lookup: CDR1 SGHDN, CDR2 FVKESK. The CDR3 contains 16 residues. The DNA for the CDR3 is TGTGCCAGCAGCCACCGAGACAGGGGGTCGGGACAGCCCCAGCATTTT. The encoded protein is CASSHRDRGSGQPQHF.

The chain employs TRBV11-3 and TRBJ2-1; 9 bases line up with TRBD1. J lost 3 bases, V lost 5 bases, and 2 bases had no gene match. CDR3 length: 14 residues. Germline CDR1 SGHNT, CDR2 YENEEA. The CDR3 region has the DNA TGTGCCAGCAGCAAGACAGGGGGCTACAATGAGCAGTTCTTC. Its protein product is CASSKTGGYNEQFF.

This clone was found a few times. This chain links TRBV5-5 with TRBJ1-1; D unclear. With 4 bases removed from V and 3 bases from J, the gap between germline ends came to 10 bases. The CDR3 sequence is 13 residues long. Germline CDR1 reads SGHKS; CDR2 reads YYEKEE (reference sequence). CDR3 protein: CASSPGRHTEAFF. The CDR3 nucleotides are TGTGCCAGCAGCCCGGGAAGGCACACTGAAGCTTTCTTT.

The J gene is TRBJ1-6, the V gene TRBV28; TRBD1 aligns across 10 bases. The germline CDR1 and CDR2 sequences are MDHEN and SYDVKM. V was clipped by 4 bases and J by 10 bases; unmatched bases: 10. The CDR3 runs to 16 residues. CDR3 sequence: CASSSTTGTGASPLHF. CDR3 nucleotides: TGTGCCAGCAGTTCGACGACCGGGACAGGGGCCTCACCCCTCCACTTT.

This clone occurred a few times. V usage is TRBV14 and J usage is TRBJ1-6, with D perhaps matching TRBD1 (6 bases). V shed 2 bases and J shed 6 bases, with 17 bases lying between them. CDR1 is SGHDN, CDR2 FVKESK, per germline. The CDR3 covers 17 residues. The CDR3 protein is CASSQWITRGFNSPLHF. The CDR3 DNA is TGTGCCAGCAGCCAATGGATCACCAGGGGCTTTAATTCACCCCTCCACTTT. The full variable domain, with the rest looked up from reference TRBV14 and TRBJ1-6, is EAGVTQFPSHSVIEKGQTVTLRCDPISGHDNLYWYRRVMGKEIKFLLHFVKESKQDESGMPNNRFLAERTGGTYSTLKVQPAELEDSGVYFCASSQWITRGFNSPLHFGNGTRLTVT.

The V call is TRBV18, the J call TRBJ1-6; D not resolved. Trimming removed 5 bases at V and 5 bases at J, with 13 bases between. This CDR3 contains 15 residues. Germline CDR1 reads KGHSH; CDR2 reads LQKENI. CDR3 in DNA: TGTGCCAGCTCAGCGAGCCCCCAAAATAATTCACCCCTCCACTTT. This codes for CASSASPQNNSPLHF. The complete variable domain, with remaining parts taken from reference TRBV18 and TRBJ1-6, reads NAGVMQNPRHLVRRRGQEARLRCSPMKGHSHVYWYRQLPEEGLKFMVYLQKENIIDESGMPKERFSAEFPKEGPSILRIQQVVRGDSAAYFCASSASPQNNSPLHFGNGTRLTVT.

This sequence joins TRBV7-9 and TRBJ1-6, with 7 bases matching TRBD1. V trimming: 0 bases; J trimming: 14 bases; junction bases outside the gene matches: 13. Germline CDR1 SEHNR, CDR2 FQNEAQ (reference sequence). This CDR3 is built from 16 residues. Here the CDR3 DNA reads TGTGCCAGCAGCTTAGCGCGGGACAGCTCTGACAGATCCCTCCACTTT. This translates into CASSLARDSSDRSLHF.

This chain links TRBV19 with TRBJ2-1; TRBD2 might be the D (5 bases). V dropped 5 bases and J dropped 5 bases, with 22 bases sitting between them. Per germline, CDR1 LNHDA and CDR2 SQIVND (reference sequence). The CDR3 has 17 amino acids. The CDR3 spells CASSPIPPGLADNEQFF. CDR3 nucleotides: TGTGCCAGTAGTCCCATTCCCCCTGGGCTAGCTGACAATGAGCAGTTCTTC.

The chain is built from TRBV29-1 and TRBJ1-5, with 8 bases fitting TRBD1. The CDR3 covers 14 residues. Unmatched junction bases numbered 8, after V lost 7 bases and J lost 3 bases. The germline V gene has CDR1 SQVTM and CDR2 ANQGSEA. The CDR3 is CSATTGAYNQPQHF. The CDR3 nucleotides read TGCAGCGCGACGACAGGGGCCTACAATCAGCCCCAGCATTTT.